These T cell receptor beta chains were read from a single sample in a study of T cell repertoires in cytomegalovirus infection. Antigens of these TCRs are unknown. TCRdb redid the calling of the reads with MiXCR, one entry per CDR3 protein. The table lists approximately 730,000 distinct CDR3 sequences, approximately 32% of them singletons. Sequences were derived from cultured CD8+ T cells from PBMCs, sampled from culture after CMV antigen stimulation. These receptors were obtained from a human donor in good health (CMV status not recorded). Some clones in this sample may be carry-over from other donors' samples. Both conserved end residues are part of each CDR3.

>TRBV27
CASRSGGNNEQFF
>TRBV4-1
CASSPTSGQGETQYF
>TRBV6-1
CASSELGLTIHGYTF
>TRBV6-6
CASRYTIALTQSTEAFF
>TRBV27
CASSFVQGWTEAFF
>TRBV7-9
CASNPRRAFF
>TRBV6-5
CASRDPFEQYF
>TRBV4-1
CASSQDWEDRSGANVLTF
>TRBV7-6
CASSPETGYYGYTF
>TRBV27
CASHFVGSSYEQYF
>TRBV6-5
CASSYATGFNEQFF
>TRBV7-6
CVSSSGALYEQYF
>TRBV2
CATIPTGTVYGNTIYF
>TRBV29-1
CSVVRDTETQYF
>TRBV27
CASSKAGHSNYGYTF
>TRBV6-1
CASSERWDGNTEAFF
>TRBV27
CASSITRDRGSETQYF
>TRBV7-8
CASSPPQPIVADTQYF
>TRBV9
CASSSTQGRNSPLHF
>TRBV12-3/TRBV12-4
CASRNSGGVNEQFF
>TRBV10-1
CASSESRGTRHNEQFF
>TRBV12-3/TRBV12-4
CASSLSVLTQYF
>TRBV10-3
CAISDRAGGPETQYF
>TRBV6-2/TRBV6-3
CASRTTGYTEAFF
>TRBV29-1
CSVEGAQGFSSYNEQFF
>TRBV12-3/TRBV12-4
CASRRGASQETQYF
>TRBV6-1
CASRGGGTRITTGELFF
>TRBV19
CASSTRTGNGNEQFF
>TRBV12-5
CASGFSTAGGHDDTDTQYF
>TRBV9
CAGGQGAAGELFF
>TRBV11-3
CASSPSDVETQYF
>TRBV7-2
CASARWAGKGQGTEAFF
>TRBV12-3/TRBV12-4
CASYGQDTPDTQYF
>TRBV5-8
CASRLMASGENNEQFF
>TRBV28
CASSLTPWTVANTGELFF
>TRBV6-5
CASRLQGHSYNEQFF
>TRBV7-8
CASSSKAGLTPAGNTIYF
>TRBV19
CASLGRFNQPQHF
>TRBV25-1
CASGQRNTEAFF
>TRBV12-3/TRBV12-4
CASGHPPNGELFF
>TRBV7-6
CASSLVGPKETQYF
>TRBV10-3
CATTPSGGASGETQYF